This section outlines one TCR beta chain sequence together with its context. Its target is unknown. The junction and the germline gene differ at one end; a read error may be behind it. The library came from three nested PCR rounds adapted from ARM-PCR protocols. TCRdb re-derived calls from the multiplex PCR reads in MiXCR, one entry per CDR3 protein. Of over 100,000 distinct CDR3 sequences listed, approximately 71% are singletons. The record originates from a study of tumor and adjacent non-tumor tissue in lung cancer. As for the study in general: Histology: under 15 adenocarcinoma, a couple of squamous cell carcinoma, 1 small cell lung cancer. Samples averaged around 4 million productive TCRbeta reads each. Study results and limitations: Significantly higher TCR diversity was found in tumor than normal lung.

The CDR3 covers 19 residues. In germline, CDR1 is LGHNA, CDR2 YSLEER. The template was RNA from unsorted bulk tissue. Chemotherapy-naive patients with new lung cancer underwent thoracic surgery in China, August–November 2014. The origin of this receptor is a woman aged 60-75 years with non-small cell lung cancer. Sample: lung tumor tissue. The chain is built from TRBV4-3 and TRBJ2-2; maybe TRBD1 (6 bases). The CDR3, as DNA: TGCGCCTGCAGCCGAAAACCGCCACAGGGCCAATCGAACACCGGGGAGATGTTTTTT. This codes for CACSRKPPQGQSNTGEMFF.